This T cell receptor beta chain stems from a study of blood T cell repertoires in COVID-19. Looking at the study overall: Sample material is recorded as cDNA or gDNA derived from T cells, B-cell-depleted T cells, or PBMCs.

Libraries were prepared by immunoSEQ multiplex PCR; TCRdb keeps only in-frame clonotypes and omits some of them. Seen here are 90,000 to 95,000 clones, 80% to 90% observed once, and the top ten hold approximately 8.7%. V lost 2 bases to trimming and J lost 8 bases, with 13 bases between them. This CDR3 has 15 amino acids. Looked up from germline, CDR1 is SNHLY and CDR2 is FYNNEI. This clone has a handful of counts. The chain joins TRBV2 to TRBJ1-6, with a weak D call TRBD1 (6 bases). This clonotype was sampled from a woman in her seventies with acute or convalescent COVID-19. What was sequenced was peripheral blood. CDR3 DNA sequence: TGTGCCAGCAGTGAAAGGGCAGGGGTGGATTCACCCCTCCACTTT. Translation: CASSERAGVDSPLHF.